Listed here are 7 T cell receptor beta chains from one sample, sequenced in a study of blood T cell repertoires in COVID-19 (dated by TCRdb to about 2020). The receptor library was made with the immunoSEQ multiplex PCR assay. Not all clones reach the TCRdb copy of this immuneACCESS table, which keeps in-frame sequences only. Checked studies attribute under half of the gap to unresolved V genes and leave the rest unexplained. For this sample there are approximately 240,000 clones; about 79% appear just once. The ten largest clonotypes hold roughly 1.4% of the sample. The sample was peripheral blood. Receptors originate from a woman aged 40-49 years who had recovered from COVID-19.

V is TRBV30 and J is TRBJ2-5; the D gene is possibly TRBD1 (8 bases). Germline CDR1 GTSNPN, CDR2 SVGIG (reference sequence). V was cut by 2 bases and J by 5 bases, with 15 bases left in between. The CDR3 extends over 14 amino acids. The CDR3 nucleotides read TGTGCCTGGAGTCTTACAGGGGGGGATGAGACCCAGTACTTC. Protein: CAWSLTGGDETQYF.

The chain is built from TRBV6-5 and TRBJ2-7; a possible D gene is TRBD1 (6 bases). Germline V CDR1 and CDR2: MNHEY, SVGAGI. V was trimmed by 7 bases and J by 4 bases, leaving 17 bases between them. This CDR3 is 14 amino acids long. The CDR3 here is CASIQGARAYEQYF. For the CDR3, the DNA is TGTGCCAGCATACAGGGAGCAAGGGCGTACGAGCAGTACTTC.

The chain employs TRBV11-3 and TRBJ2-2, with D possibly TRBD2 on 6 matching bases. In germline, CDR1 is SGHNT, CDR2 YENEEA. Deletions cut 5 bases from V and 5 bases from J, with 15 bases between. The length of the CDR3 is 15 residues. Here the CDR3 reads CASSPPGGETGELFF. The CDR3 coding sequence is TGTGCCAGCAGCCCGCCCGGCGGGGAAACCGGGGAGCTGTTTTTT.

This sequence joins TRBV4-3 and TRBJ2-1, with D possibly matching TRBD2 (5 bases). Per germline, CDR1 LGHNA and CDR2 YSLEER. The V gene lost 4 bases and the J gene lost 5 bases, with 18 bases spanning the gap. This CDR3 contains 16 residues. The CDR3: CASSPGRVLTDNEQFF. The CDR3 DNA follows: TGCGCCAGCAGCCCGGGAAGGGTTCTGACCGACAATGAGCAGTTCTTC.

This clone was detected only once. The V gene is TRBV6-5, the J gene TRBJ2-7; 9 bases are shared with TRBD1. Unmatched junction bases numbered 11, after V lost 4 bases and J lost 7 bases. Per the germline V gene, CDR1 is MNHEY and CDR2 is SVGAGI. The length of the CDR3 is 15 residues. Here the CDR3 DNA reads TGTGCCAGCAGTTCAAACCGGGACAGGGTGAGTGAGCAGTACTTC. It yields the protein CASSSNRDRVSEQYF.

CDR3 protein: CASSPGTINYGYTF. The CDR3 coding sequence is TGTGCCAGCTCACCCGGGACAATAAACTATGGCTACACCTTC. V gene TRBV18 combines with J gene TRBJ1-2; a possible D gene is TRBD1 (6 bases). Trimming took 3 bases from V and 2 from J, leaving 10 bases between them. Germline CDR1 is KGHSH and CDR2 is LQKENI. The CDR3 loop spans 14 amino acids.

The chain combines TRBV7-2 with TRBJ2-5, with a weak D call TRBD2 (6 bases). The ends were cut back, 5 bases at V and 1 base at J, with 11 bases in the middle. The CDR3 is 14 amino acids. Germline V gives CDR1 SGHTA, CDR2 FQGNSA. Here the CDR3 DNA reads TGTGCCAGCAGCCCGACTAGACTCCAAGAGACCCAGTACTTC. The encoded protein is CASSPTRLQETQYF.